The rows below give T cell receptor beta chains drawn from one sample of a study of radiotherapy plus CTLA-4 blockade in lung cancer. Measured with immunoSEQ multiplex PCR; TCRdb has only the in-frame clones, and not every one. In the table there are more than 75,000 clones, around 72% of which are singletons. The sequencing used peripheral blood, collected from a patient treated with radiotherapy plus ipilimumab. Receptors were obtained from a human donor with non-small cell lung cancer that progressed on radiotherapy plus ipilimumab. CDR3s include the opening cysteine and the closing phenylalanine or tryptophan. A D gene is named only where the DNA matches it firmly.

d_call,v_call,j_call,cdr3_aa,cdr3_nt
TRBD2,TRBV9,TRBJ2-3,CASSVNLAGVTQYF,TGTGCCAGCAGCGTTAATCTAGCGGGGGTTACGCAGTATTTT